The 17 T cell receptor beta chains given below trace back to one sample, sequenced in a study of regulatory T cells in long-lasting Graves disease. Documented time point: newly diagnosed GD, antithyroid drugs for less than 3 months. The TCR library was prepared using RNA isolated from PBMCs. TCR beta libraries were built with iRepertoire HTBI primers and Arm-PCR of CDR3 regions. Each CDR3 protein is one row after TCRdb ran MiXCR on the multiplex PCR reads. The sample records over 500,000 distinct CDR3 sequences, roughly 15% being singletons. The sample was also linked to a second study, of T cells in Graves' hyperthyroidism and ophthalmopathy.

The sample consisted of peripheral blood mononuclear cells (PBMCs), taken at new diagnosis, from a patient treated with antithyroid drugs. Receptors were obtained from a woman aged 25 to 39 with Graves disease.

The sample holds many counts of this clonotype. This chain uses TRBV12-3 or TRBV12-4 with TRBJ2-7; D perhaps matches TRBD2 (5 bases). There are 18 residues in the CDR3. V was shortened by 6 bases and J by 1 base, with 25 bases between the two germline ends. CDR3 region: CASSRGRLTRAVSYEQYF. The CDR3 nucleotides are TGTGCCAGCAGCCGGGGTAGGTTGACACGTGCTGTGTCCTACGAGCAGTACTTC.

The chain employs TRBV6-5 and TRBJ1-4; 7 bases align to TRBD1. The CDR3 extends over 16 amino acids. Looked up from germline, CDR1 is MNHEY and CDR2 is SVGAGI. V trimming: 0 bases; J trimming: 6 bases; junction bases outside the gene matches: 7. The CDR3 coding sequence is TGTGCCAGCAGTTACTCGCCGCAACAGGGGCATGAAAAACTGTTTTTT. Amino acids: CASSYSPQQGHEKLFF.

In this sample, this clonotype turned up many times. This CDR3 is CARPGQGNTEAFF. The CDR3 region has the DNA TGCGCCAGACCGGGACAGGGGAACACTGAAGCTTTCTTT. The V call is TRBV5-1, the J call TRBJ1-1, with 9 positions matching TRBD1. Germline V gives CDR1 SGHRS, CDR2 YFSETQ. V trimming: 8 bases; J trimming: 1 base; junction bases outside the gene matches: 3. The CDR3 contains 13 residues.

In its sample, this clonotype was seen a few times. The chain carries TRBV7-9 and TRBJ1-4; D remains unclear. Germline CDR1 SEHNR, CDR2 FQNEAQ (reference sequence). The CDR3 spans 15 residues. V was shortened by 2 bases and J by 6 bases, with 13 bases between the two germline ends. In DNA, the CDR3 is TGTGCCAGCAGCTTAACAAAAGGGTCGGATGAAAAACTGTTTTTT. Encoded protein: CASSLTKGSDEKLFF. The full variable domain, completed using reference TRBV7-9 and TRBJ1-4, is DTGVSQNPRHKITKRGQNVTFRCDPISEHNRLYWYRQTLGQGPEFLTYFQNEAQLEKSRLLSDRFSAERPKGSFSTLEIQRTEQGDSAMYLCASSLTKGSDEKLFFGSGTQLSVL.

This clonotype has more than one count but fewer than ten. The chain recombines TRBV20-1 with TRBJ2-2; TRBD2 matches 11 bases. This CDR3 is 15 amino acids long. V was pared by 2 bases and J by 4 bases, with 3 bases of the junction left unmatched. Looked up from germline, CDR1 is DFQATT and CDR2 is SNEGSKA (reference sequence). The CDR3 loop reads CSARPGTSGTGELFF. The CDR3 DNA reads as TGCAGTGCTAGACCCGGGACTAGCGGCACCGGGGAGCTGTTTTTT.

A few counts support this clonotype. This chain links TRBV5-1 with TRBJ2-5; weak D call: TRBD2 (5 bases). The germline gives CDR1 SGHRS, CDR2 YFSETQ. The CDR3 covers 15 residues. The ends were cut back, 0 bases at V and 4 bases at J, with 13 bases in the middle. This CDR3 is CASSLGIQEAETQYF. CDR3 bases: TGCGCCAGCAGCTTGGGCATTCAGGAGGCAGAGACCCAGTACTTC. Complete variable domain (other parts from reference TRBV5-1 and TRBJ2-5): KAGVTQTPRYLIKTRGQQVTLSCSPISGHRSVSWYQQTPGQGLQFLFEYFSETQRNKGNFPGRFSGRQFSNSRSEMNVSTLELGDSALYLCASSLGIQEAETQYFGPGTRLLVL.

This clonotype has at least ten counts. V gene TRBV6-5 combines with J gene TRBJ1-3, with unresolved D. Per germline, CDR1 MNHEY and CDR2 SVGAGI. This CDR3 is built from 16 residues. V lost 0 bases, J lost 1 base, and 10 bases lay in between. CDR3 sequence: CASSYSIFKSGNTIYF. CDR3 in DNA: TGTGCCAGCAGTTACTCGATTTTCAAGTCTGGAAACACCATATATTTT.

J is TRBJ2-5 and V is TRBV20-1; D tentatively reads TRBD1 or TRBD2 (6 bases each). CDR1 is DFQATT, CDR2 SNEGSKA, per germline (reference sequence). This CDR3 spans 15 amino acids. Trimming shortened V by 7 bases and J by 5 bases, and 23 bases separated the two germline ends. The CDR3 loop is CSVNLGGEGWETQYF. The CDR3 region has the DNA TGCAGTGTCAACTTGGGGGGCGAGGGGTGGGAGACCCAGTACTTC.

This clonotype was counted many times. For the CDR3, the DNA is TGCAGTGCTAGAGATGAGCAGGGGGCCTACAATGAGCAGTTCTTC. This translates into CSARDEQGAYNEQFF. This chain joins TRBV20-1 and TRBJ2-1, with TRBD1 matching over 7 bases. With V trimmed by 0 bases and J by 2 bases, 4 bases remained unmatched. CDR1 and CDR2 (germline): DFQATT, SNEGSKA (reference sequence). This CDR3 contains 15 residues.

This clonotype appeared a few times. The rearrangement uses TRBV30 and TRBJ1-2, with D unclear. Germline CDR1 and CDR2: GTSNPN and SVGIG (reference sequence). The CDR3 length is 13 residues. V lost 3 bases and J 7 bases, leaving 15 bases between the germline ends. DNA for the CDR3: TGTGCCTGGAGACTAACCCCTACACCTGGCTACACCTTC. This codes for CAWRLTPTPGYTF.

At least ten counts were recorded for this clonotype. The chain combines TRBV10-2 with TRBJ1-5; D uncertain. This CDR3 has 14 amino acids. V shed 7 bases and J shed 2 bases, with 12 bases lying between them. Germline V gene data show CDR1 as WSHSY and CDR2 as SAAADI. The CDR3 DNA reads TGCGCCAGCACCCTGGGAATAGGCAATCAGCCCCAGCATTTT. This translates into CASTLGIGNQPQHF.

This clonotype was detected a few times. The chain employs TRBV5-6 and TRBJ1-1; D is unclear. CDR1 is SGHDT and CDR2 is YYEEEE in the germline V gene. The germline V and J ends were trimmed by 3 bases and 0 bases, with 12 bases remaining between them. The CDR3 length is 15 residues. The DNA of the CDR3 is TGTGCCAGCAGCTCCAGACGGAGCATGAACACTGAAGCTTTCTTT. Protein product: CASSSRRSMNTEAFF.

The CDR3 DNA sequence: TGCGCCAGCAGCTTTTACAGGGCCCAAGAGACCCAGTACTTC. This codes for CASSFYRAQETQYF. The J gene is TRBJ2-5, the V gene TRBV5-1; the D gene is possibly TRBD1 (6 bases). Per germline, CDR1 SGHRS and CDR2 YFSETQ. There are 14 residues in the CDR3. Trimming pared 2 bases from V and 1 base from J, leaving 9 bases between.

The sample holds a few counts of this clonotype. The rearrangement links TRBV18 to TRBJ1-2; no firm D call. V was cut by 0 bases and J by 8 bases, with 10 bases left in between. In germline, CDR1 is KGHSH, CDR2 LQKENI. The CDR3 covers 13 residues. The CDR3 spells CASSPPGPDGYTF. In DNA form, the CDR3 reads TGTGCCAGCTCACCACCCGGCCCGGACGGCTACACCTTC.

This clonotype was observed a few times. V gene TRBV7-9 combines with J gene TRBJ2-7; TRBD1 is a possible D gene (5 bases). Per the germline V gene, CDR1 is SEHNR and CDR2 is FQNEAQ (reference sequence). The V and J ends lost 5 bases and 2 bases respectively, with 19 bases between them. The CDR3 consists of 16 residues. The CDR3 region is CASSPPLLGLAYEQYF. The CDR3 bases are TGTGCCAGCAGCCCCCCCCTCTTGGGGCTTGCCTACGAGCAGTACTTC.

The CDR3 DNA reads as TGCAGCCGCGGGTCCATCTTCACAGATACGCAGTATTTT. Amino acids: CSRGSIFTDTQYF. The chain employs TRBV20-1 and TRBJ2-3, with D maybe TRBD2 (5 bases). This CDR3 is built from 13 residues. Germline V gene data show CDR1 as DFQATT and CDR2 as SNEGSKA (reference sequence).

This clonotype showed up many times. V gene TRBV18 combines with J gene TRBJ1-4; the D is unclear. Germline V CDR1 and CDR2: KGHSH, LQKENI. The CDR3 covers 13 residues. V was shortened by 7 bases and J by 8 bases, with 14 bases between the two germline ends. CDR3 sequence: CASYGPFEEKLFF. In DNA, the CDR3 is TGTGCCAGCTATGGTCCTTTTGAGGAAAAACTGTTTTTT.